The next 10 T cell receptor beta chains were all read from a single sample in a study of identical twins. TCRdb recomputed calls from the 5' RACE reads with MiXCR, one row per CDR3 protein. This sample has some 730,000 distinct CDR3 sequences, with about 20% found just once. The same specimen was also included in a second study, on T cells expressing NK-cell markers.

What was sequenced was PBMCs. All receptors come from a young woman in good health.

This clonotype was observed a few times. The V gene is TRBV9, the J gene TRBJ2-3; D gene ambiguous. V lost 10 bases to trimming and J lost 3 bases, with 18 bases between them. The CDR3 length is 14 residues. The germline V gene has CDR1 SGDLS and CDR2 YYNGEE. CDR3 in DNA: TGTGCCTCCAAGACGGACCCTAGGACAGATACGCAGTATTTT. Translation gives CASKTDPRTDTQYF. Supplemented by reference TRBV9 and TRBJ2-3, the full variable domain reads DSGVTQTPKHLITATGQRVTLRCSPRSGDLSVYWYQQSLDQGLQFLIQYYNGEERAKGNILERFSAQQFPDLHSELNLSSLELGDSALYFCASKTDPRTDTQYFGPGTRLTVL.

This clonotype was recorded a few times. This chain uses TRBV5-1 with TRBJ2-4; 7 bases are a match to TRBD1. Per germline, CDR1 SGHRS and CDR2 YFSETQ. V lost 2 bases and J lost 5; bases outside the gene matches: 10. The CDR3 has 16 residues. CDR3 in amino acids: CASSLGRGQCENIQYF. CDR3 in DNA: TGCGCCAGCAGCTTAGGACGGGGACAGTGTGAAAACATTCAGTACTTC.

This chain's CDR3 is CATSDWGQGRRGEQFF. The CDR3, as DNA: TGTGCCACCAGTGATTGGGGACAGGGAAGGAGGGGTGAGCAGTTCTTC. The chain combines TRBV24-1 with TRBJ2-1; 9 nucleotides agree with TRBD1. The CDR3 runs 16 residues. CDR1 is KGHDR and CDR2 is SFDVKD in the germline V gene. Germline trimming cut 2 bases from V and 9 bases from J; bases unmatched to any gene: 10.

This clonotype was counted only a few times. This chain uses TRBV12-3 or TRBV12-4 with TRBJ2-1; D is unclear. The length of the CDR3 is 15 residues. V lost 7 bases, J lost 0 bases, and 13 bases lay in between. The CDR3 bases are TGTGCCAGCAATTTGGATGGAAGCTCCTACAATGAGCAGTTCTTC. Translated: CASNLDGSSYNEQFF.

CDR3 sequence: CSASLQGREQYF. The CDR3 DNA reads TGCAGTGCTAGTTTACAGGGGCGAGAGCAGTACTTC. The chain joins TRBV20-1 to TRBJ2-7; 7 positions agree with TRBD1. The V gene end was trimmed by 3 bases and the J gene end by 7 bases; junction bases not matched to a gene: 6. Germline CDR1 reads DFQATT; CDR2 reads SNEGSKA (reference sequence). CDR3 length: 12 residues.

This rearrangement joins TRBV9 to TRBJ1-1; no clear D. Germline assignment: CDR1 SGDLS and CDR2 YYNGEE. With 3 bases removed from V and 2 bases from J, the gap between germline ends came to 11 bases. The CDR3 totals 14 residues. Here the CDR3 reads CASSAGRGNTEAFF. The CDR3 DNA reads as TGTGCCAGCAGCGCCGGACGGGGAAACACTGAAGCTTTCTTT.

The chain couples TRBV21-1 to TRBJ1-1. TRBV21-1 represents a pseudogene. This CDR3 is 14 amino acids long. The DNA of the CDR3 is TGTGCCAGCAGCAAAGGACGGTTGAACACTGAAGCTTTCTTT. Amino acids: CASSKGRLNTEAFF.

The J gene is TRBJ2-1, the V gene TRBV6-5; perhaps TRBD1 as D (5 bases). This CDR3 region has 16 residues. Germline CDR1 reads MNHEY; CDR2 reads SVGAGI. V lost 10 bases, J lost 10 bases, and 29 bases lay in between. The CDR3 region is CATQLRWRQHLGEQFF. In DNA, the CDR3 is TGTGCCACCCAGTTAAGGTGGCGACAGCACCTCGGGGAGCAGTTCTTC.

There are a few counts of this clonotype. The chain uses TRBV3-1 and TRBJ2-3, with D unresolved. V lost 4 bases and J 6 bases, leaving 17 bases between the germline ends. The CDR3 spans 15 residues. Germline CDR1 LGHDT, CDR2 YNNKEL (reference sequence). The CDR3 DNA follows: TGTGCCAGCAGCCCGGCCGCAGAAGGATCGGATACGCAGTATTTT. Its translation is CASSPAAEGSDTQYF.

This clonotype was recorded a few times. The rearrangement joins TRBV10-3 to TRBJ2-2; D may be TRBD2 (5 bases). In germline, CDR1 is ENHRY, CDR2 SYGVKD. V lost 8 bases, J lost 2 bases, and 12 bases lay in between. This CDR3 is 14 amino acids long. DNA for the CDR3: TGTGCCATCCCCGCGGGTTCAAACACCGGGGAGCTGTTTTTT. Its translation: CAIPAGSNTGELFF.